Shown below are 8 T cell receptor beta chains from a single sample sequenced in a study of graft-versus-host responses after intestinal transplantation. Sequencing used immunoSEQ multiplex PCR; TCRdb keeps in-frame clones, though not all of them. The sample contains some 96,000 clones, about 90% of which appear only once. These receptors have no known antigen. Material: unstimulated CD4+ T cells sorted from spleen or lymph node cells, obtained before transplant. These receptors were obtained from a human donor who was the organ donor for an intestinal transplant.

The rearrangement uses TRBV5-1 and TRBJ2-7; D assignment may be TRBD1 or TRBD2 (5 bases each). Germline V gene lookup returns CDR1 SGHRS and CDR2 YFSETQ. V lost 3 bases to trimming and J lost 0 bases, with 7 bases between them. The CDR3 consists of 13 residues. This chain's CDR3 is CASSSGSSYEQYF. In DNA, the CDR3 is TGCGCCAGCAGCTCAGGGAGCTCCTACGAGCAGTACTTC.

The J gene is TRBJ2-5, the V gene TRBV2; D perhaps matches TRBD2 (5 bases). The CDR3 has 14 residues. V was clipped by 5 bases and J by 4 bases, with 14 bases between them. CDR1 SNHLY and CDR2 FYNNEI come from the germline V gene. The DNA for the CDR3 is TGTGCCAGCAGTTCGCAACTAGTCCCAGAGACCCAGTACTTC. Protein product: CASSSQLVPETQYF.

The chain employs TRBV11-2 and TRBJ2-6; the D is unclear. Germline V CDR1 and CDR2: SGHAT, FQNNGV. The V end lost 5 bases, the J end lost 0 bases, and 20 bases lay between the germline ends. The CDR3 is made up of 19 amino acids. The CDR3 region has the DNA TGTGCCAGCAGCGCCAACCTCCAGAGTATCCACTCTGGGGCCAACGTCCTGACTTTC. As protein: CASSANLQSIHSGANVLTF.

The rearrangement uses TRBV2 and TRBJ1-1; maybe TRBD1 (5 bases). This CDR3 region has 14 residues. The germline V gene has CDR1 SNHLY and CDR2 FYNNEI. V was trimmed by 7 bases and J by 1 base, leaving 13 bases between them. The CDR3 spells CASIRTQANTEAFF. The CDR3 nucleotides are TGTGCCAGCATAAGGACACAGGCGAACACTGAAGCTTTCTTT.

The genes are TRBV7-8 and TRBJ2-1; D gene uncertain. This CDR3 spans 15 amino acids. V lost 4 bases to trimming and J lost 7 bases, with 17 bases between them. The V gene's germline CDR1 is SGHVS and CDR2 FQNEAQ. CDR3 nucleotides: TGTGCCAGCAGCTCGCTGGTAGATCGCAGGAATGAGCAGTTCTTC. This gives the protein CASSSLVDRRNEQFF.

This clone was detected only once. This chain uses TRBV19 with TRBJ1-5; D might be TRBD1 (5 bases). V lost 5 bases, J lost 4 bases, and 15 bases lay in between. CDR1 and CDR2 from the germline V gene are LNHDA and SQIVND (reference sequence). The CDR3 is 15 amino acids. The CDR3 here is CASSGTWGDNQPQHF. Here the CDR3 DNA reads TGTGCCAGTAGTGGGACGTGGGGGGATAATCAGCCCCAGCATTTT.

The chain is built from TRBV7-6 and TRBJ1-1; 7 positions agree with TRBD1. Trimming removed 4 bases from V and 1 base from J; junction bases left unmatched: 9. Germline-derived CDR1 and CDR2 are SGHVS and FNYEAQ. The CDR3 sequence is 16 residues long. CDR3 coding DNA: TGTGCCAGCAGCTCCCAACTAAGGACAGGGAACACTGAAGCTTTCTTT. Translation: CASSSQLRTGNTEAFF.

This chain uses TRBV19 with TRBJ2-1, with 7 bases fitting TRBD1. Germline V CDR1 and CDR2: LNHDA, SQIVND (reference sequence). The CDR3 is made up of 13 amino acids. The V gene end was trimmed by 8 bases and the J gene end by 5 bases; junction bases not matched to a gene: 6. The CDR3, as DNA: TGTGCCAGTCGGGGACAGCTGGACAATGAGCAGTTCTTC. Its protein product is CASRGQLDNEQFF.